What follows are 10 T cell receptor beta chains derived from one specimen sequenced in a study of T-cell reconstitution after alpha-beta-depleted transplantation in children (dated by TCRdb to about 2016). The library was generated by PCR. The sample was run on an Illumina HiSeq 2500. Molecular barcoding was employed in the preparation of TCR libraries, with unique molecular identifiers being used to normalize TCRbeta repertoire quantification. TCRdb redid the processing of the public reads, applying fastp at Q25 and MiXCR, and retained in-frame beta chains. Rows merge per CDR3 protein into single entries with the most common DNA and genes. The sample yields 350,000 to 450,000 distinct CDR3 sequences; 10% to 15% were counted once. 3.5% to 4.5% of the sample belongs to the ten largest clones. The source material was PBMCs, sampled from the stem cell graft. All receptors come from a human donor who donated a stem cell graft to a child with Fanconi anemia.

This clonotype was seen more than once but under ten times. The CDR3 nucleotides are TGTGCCAGCAGTTACGGAGAAACCCGTGGCTACACCTTC. As protein: CASSYGETRGYTF. The genes are TRBV6-5 and TRBJ1-2, with D hard to call. CDR3 length: 13 amino acids. V was cut by 2 bases and J by 7 bases, with 11 bases left in between. Germline V lookup: CDR1 MNHEY, CDR2 SVGAGI.

Comments on this clonotype: This clone may be a read error of a much larger clone one base away. The chain has TRBV28 and TRBJ2-7; possibly TRBD1 for D (6 bases). CDR1 is MDHEN and CDR2 is SYDVKM in the germline V gene. The CDR3 has 15 residues. V dropped 9 bases and J dropped 6 bases, with 24 bases sitting between them. The CDR3 is CARSTGSSLYSEQYV. CDR3 nucleotide sequence: TGTGCCAGAAGTACAGGGTCTTCTCTTTATAGCGAGCAGTACGTC.

This clonotype occurred many times. The genes are TRBV28 and TRBJ2-7, with D possibly being TRBD1 (5 bases). Germline V gene sequence: CDR1 MDHEN, CDR2 SYDVKM. V was shortened by 4 bases and J by 4 bases, with 14 bases between the two germline ends. The CDR3 contains 14 residues. DNA of the CDR3: TGTGCCAGCAGTTGGGGTGACAGTCCTTACGAGCAGTACGTC. This gives the protein CASSWGDSPYEQYV.

The chain couples TRBV5-1 to TRBJ2-3; 8 bases match TRBD2. V shed 0 bases and J 1 base; nucleotides not matched to a gene: 4. Germline assignment: CDR1 SGHRS and CDR2 YFSETQ. The CDR3 contains 16 residues. The CDR3 spells CASSLGAGVRTDTQYF. CDR3 sequence (DNA): TGCGCCAGCAGCTTGGGAGCGGGGGTTCGCACAGATACGCAGTATTTT.

This clonotype was seen more than once but under ten times. CDR3 coding DNA: TGTGCCAGCAGCAAAGTGGGGCGCGACCAAGAGACCCAGTACTTC. This codes for CASSKVGRDQETQYF. The chain uses TRBV5-5 and TRBJ2-5, with D possibly being TRBD1 (5 bases). Per the germline V gene, CDR1 is SGHKS and CDR2 is YYEKEE (reference sequence). CDR3 length: 15 amino acids. Deletions cut 4 bases from V and 0 bases from J, with 13 bases between.

This clonotype appeared many times. The chain recombines TRBV28 with TRBJ1-1; D gene ambiguous. Germline CDR1 reads MDHEN; CDR2 reads SYDVKM. V lost 5 bases, J lost 10 bases, and 17 bases lay in between. This CDR3 has 13 residues. CDR3 bases: TGTGCCAGCAGTCCCGGGCCCCTAAGGAGAGCTTTCTTT. It specifies CASSPGPLRRAFF.

The chain carries TRBV7-8 and TRBJ2-6; no firm D call. Trimming stripped 2 bases from V and 0 bases from J, with 11 bases between. Germline-derived CDR1 and CDR2 are SGHVS and FQNEAQ. The CDR3 is 17 residues long. The CDR3 sequence is CASSLSGIGSGANVLTF. CDR3 bases: TGTGCCAGCAGCTTAAGTGGGATCGGCTCTGGGGCCAACGTCCTGACTTTC.

The chain uses TRBV25-1 and TRBJ2-5, with a tentative D call TRBD2 (5 bases). The CDR3 is made up of 11 amino acids. Germline V lookup: CDR1 MGHDK, CDR2 SYGVNS. Between the trimmed V and J ends, which lost 7 bases and 5 bases, there was a span of 8 bases. For the CDR3, the DNA is TGTGCCAGCAATCGAGGGGAGACCCAGTACTTC. As protein: CASNRGETQYF. Full variable domain (missing parts from reference TRBV25-1 and TRBJ2-5): EADIYQTPRYLVIGTGKKITLECSQTMGHDKMYWYQQDPGMELHLIHYSYGVNSTEKGDLSSESTVSRIRTEHFPLTLESARPSHTSQYLCASNRGETQYFGPGTRLLVL.

Many counts were recorded for this clonotype. V gene TRBV15 combines with J gene TRBJ1-4, with 8 bases aligning to TRBD1. The V gene end was trimmed by 6 bases and the J gene end by 3 bases; junction bases not matched to a gene: 3. CDR3 size: 14 residues. Germline CDR1 is LNHNV and CDR2 is YYDKDF (reference sequence). Here the CDR3 DNA reads TGTGCCACCAGTGCGGGACAGGCTAATGAAAAACTGTTTTTT. It codes for CATSAGQANEKLFF.

This clonotype was detected ten times or more. V is TRBV7-9 and J is TRBJ1-2, with D possibly TRBD1 on 5 matching bases. Germline V gives CDR1 SEHNR, CDR2 FQNEAQ (reference sequence). The CDR3 is 11 amino acids. Trimming shortened V by 5 bases and J by 8 bases, and 9 bases separated the two germline ends. For the CDR3, the DNA is TGTGCCAGCAGCCCAGGGACGGGCTACACCTTC. Encoded protein: CASSPGTGYTF.